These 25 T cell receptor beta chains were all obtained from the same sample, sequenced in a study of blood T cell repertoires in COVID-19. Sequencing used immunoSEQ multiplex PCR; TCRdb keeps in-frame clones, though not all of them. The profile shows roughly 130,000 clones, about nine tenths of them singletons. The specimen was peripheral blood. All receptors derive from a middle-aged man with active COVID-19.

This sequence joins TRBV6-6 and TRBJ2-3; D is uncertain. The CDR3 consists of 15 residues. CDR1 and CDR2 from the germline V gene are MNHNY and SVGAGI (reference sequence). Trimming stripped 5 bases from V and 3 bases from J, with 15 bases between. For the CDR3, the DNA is TGTGCCAGCAGTGAGTTCAGGTATTCGACAGATACGCAGTATTTT. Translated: CASSEFRYSTDTQYF.

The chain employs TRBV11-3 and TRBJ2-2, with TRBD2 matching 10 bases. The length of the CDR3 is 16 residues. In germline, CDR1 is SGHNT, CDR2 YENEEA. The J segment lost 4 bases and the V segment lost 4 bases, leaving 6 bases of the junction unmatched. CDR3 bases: TGTGCCAGCAGCTCAATCCTAGCGGGAGTCACCGGGGAGCTGTTTTTT. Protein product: CASSSILAGVTGELFF.

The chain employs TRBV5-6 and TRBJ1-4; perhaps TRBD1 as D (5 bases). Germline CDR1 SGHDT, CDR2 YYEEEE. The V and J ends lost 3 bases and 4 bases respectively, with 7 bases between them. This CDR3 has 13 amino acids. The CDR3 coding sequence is TGTGCCAGCAGCTGGGGGGTTAATGAAAAACTGTTTTTT. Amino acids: CASSWGVNEKLFF. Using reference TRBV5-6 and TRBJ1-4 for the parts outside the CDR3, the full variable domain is DAGVTQSPTHLIKTRGQQVTLRCSPKSGHDTVSWYQQALGQGPQFIFQYYEEEERQRGNFPDRFSGHQFPNYSSELNVNALLLGDSALYLCASSWGVNEKLFFGSGTQLSVL.

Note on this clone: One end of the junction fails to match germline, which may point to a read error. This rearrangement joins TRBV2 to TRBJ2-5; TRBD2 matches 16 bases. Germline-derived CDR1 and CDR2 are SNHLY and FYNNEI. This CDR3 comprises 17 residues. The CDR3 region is CASSVGLAGGHQETQYF. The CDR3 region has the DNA TGTGCCAGCAGCGTGGGACTAGCGGGAGGGCACCAGGAGACCCAGTACTTC.

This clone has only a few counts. This chain's CDR3 is CAISRGGPNQPQHF. In DNA form, the CDR3 reads TGTGCCATCAGTCGGGGGGGGCCGAATCAGCCCCAGCATTTT. The chain is built from TRBV10-3 and TRBJ1-5, with D possibly matching TRBD1 (6 bases). V lost 5 bases and J lost 4, with 12 bases in between. The CDR3 totals 14 residues. Germline V CDR1 and CDR2: ENHRY, SYGVKD.

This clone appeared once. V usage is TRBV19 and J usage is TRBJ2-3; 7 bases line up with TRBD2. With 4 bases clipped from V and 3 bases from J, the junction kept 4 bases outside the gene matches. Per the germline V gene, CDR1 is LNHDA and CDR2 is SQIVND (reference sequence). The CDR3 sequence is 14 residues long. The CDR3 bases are TGTGCCAGTAGTAAGGCGGGAGTAACAGATACGCAGTATTTT. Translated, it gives CASSKAGVTDTQYF.

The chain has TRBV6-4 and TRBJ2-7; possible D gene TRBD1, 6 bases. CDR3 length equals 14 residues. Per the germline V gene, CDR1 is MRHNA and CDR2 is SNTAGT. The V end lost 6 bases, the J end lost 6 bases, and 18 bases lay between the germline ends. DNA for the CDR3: TGTGCCAGCAGAAGTCAGCCAGGGGCCGGCGAGCAGTACTTC. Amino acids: CASRSQPGAGEQYF.

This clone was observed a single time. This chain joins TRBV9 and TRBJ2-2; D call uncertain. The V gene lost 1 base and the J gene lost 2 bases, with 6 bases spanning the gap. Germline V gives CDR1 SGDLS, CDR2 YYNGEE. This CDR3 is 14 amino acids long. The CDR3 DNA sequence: TGTGCCAGCAGCGTACTAGATAACACCGGGGAGCTGTTTTTT. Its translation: CASSVLDNTGELFF.

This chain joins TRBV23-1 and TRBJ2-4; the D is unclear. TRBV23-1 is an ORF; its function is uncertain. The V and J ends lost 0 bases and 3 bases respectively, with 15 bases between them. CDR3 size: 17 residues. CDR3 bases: TGCGCCAGCAGTCAATCGGAGAGTAGCCTTGACAAAAACATTCAGTACTTC. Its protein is CASSQSESSLDKNIQYF.

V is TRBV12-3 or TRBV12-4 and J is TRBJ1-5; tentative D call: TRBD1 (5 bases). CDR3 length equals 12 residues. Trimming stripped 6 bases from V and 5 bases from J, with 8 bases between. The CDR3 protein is CASRDRDQPQHF. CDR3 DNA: TGTGCCAGCAGAGACAGAGATCAGCCCCAGCATTTT.

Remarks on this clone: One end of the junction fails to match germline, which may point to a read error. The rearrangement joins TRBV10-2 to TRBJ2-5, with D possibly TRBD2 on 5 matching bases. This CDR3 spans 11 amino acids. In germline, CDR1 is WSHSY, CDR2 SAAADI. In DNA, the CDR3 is TGCGCCAGCAGTTCCAGCGGAGGCCAAGACTTC. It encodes CASSSSGGQDF.

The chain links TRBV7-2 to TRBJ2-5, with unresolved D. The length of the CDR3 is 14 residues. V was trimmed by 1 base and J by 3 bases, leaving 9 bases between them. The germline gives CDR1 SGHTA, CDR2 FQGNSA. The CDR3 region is CASSLGFRKETQYF. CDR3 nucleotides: TGTGCCAGCAGCTTAGGGTTCAGAAAAGAGACCCAGTACTTC.

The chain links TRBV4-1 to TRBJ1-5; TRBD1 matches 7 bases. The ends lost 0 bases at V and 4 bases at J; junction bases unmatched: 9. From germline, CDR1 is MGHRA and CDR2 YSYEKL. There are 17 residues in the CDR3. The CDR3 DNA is TGCGCCAGCAGCCAAGATTGGGCAGGGGGGTCGAATCAGCCCCAGCATTTT. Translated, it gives CASSQDWAGGSNQPQHF.

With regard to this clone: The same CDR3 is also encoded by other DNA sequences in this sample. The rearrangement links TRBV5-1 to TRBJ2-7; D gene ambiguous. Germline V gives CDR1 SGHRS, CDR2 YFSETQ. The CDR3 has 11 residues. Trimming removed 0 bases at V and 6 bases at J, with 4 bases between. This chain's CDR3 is CASSLAGEQYF. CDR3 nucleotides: TGCGCCAGCAGCTTGGCGGGCGAGCAGTACTTC.

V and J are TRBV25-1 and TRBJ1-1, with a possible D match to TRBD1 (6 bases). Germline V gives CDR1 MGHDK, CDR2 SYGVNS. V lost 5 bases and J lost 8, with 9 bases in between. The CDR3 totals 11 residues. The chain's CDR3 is CASSSTGEAFF. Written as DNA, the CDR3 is TGTGCCAGCAGTTCAACAGGGGAAGCTTTCTTT.

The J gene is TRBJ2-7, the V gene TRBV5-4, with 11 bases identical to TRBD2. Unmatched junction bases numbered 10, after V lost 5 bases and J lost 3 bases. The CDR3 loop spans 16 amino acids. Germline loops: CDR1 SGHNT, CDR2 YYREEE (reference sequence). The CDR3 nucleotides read TGTGCCAGCAGTTATACCGGGACTAGCGGAAACTACGAGCAGTACTTC. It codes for CASSYTGTSGNYEQYF. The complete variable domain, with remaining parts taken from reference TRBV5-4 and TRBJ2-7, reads ETGVTQSPTHLIKTRGQQVTLRCSSQSGHNTVSWYQQALGQGPQFIFQYYREEENGRGNFPPRFSGLQFPNYSSELNVNALELDDSALYLCASSYTGTSGNYEQYFGPGTRLTVT.

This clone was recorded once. CDR3 DNA sequence: TGTGCCAGCCGGAAGGGGCATGGCTACACCTTC. This codes for CASRKGHGYTF. V usage is TRBV19 and J usage is TRBJ1-2; weak D call: TRBD1 (5 bases). There are 11 residues in the CDR3. Germline lookup yields CDR1 LNHDA and CDR2 SQIVND (reference sequence). Trimming pared 9 bases from V and 6 bases from J, leaving 11 bases between.

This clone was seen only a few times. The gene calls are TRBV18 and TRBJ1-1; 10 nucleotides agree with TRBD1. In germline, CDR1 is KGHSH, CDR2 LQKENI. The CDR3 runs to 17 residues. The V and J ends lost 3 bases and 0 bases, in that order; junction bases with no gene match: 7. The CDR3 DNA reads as TGTGCCAGCTCACCCTTCGCGGGACAGGGGCTGAACACTGAAGCTTTCTTT. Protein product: CASSPFAGQGLNTEAFF. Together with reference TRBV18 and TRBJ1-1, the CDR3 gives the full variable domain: NAGVMQNPRHLVRRRGQEARLRCSPMKGHSHVYWYRQLPEEGLKFMVYLQKENIIDESGMPKERFSAEFPKEGPSILRIQQVVRGDSAAYFCASSPFAGQGLNTEAFFGQGTRLTVV.

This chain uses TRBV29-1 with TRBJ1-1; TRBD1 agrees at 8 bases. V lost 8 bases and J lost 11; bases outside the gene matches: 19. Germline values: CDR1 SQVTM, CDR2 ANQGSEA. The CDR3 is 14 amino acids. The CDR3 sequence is CSTAVGGRGREAFF. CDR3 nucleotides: TGCAGCACAGCGGTGGGGGGCAGGGGGCGTGAGGCTTTCTTT. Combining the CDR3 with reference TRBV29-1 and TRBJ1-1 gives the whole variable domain SAVISQKPSRDICQRGTSLTIQCQVDSQVTMMFWYRQQPGQSLTLIATANQGSEATYESGFVIDKFPISRPNLTFSTLTVSNMSPEDSSIYLCSTAVGGRGREAFFGQGTRLTVV.

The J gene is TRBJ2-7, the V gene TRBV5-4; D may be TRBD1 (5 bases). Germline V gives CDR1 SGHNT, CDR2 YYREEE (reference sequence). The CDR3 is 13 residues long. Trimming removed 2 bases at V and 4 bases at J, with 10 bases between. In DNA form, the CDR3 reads TGTGCCAGCAGCTTAGCCGGACAATACGAGCAGTACTTC. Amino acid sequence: CASSLAGQYEQYF.

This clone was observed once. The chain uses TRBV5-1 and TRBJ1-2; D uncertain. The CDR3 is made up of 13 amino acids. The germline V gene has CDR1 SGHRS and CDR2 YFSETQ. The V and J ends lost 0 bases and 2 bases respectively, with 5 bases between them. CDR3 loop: CASSLVENYGYTF. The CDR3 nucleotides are TGCGCCAGCAGCTTGGTAGAAAACTATGGCTACACCTTC. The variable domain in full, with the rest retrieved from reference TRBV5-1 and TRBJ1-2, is KAGVTQTPRYLIKTRGQQVTLSCSPISGHRSVSWYQQTPGQGLQFLFEYFSETQRNKGNFPGRFSGRQFSNSRSEMNVSTLELGDSALYLCASSLVENYGYTFGSGTRLTVV.

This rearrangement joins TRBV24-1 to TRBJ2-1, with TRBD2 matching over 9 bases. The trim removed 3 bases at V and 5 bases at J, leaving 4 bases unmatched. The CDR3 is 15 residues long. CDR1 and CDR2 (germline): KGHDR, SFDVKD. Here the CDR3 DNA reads TGTGCCACCAGTGATCTAGCGGGATTCCACAATGAGCAGTTCTTC. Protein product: CATSDLAGFHNEQFF.

The CDR3 region has the DNA TGTGCCAGCAGCCCAGGGACAGGGAGCCATGAGCAGTTCTTC. Protein product: CASSPGTGSHEQFF. The genes are TRBV7-3 and TRBJ2-1; 9 nucleotides match TRBD1. The CDR3 runs 14 residues. Per the germline V gene, CDR1 is SGHTA and CDR2 is FQGTGA. J gave up 8 bases and V 5 bases, and 7 bases lay outside the gene matches.

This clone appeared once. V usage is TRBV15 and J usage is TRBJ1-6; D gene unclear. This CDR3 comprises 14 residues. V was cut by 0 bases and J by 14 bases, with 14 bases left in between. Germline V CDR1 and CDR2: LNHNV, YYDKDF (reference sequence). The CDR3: CATSRDGEVSTLHF. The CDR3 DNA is TGTGCCACCAGCAGAGATGGGGAGGTCTCGACCCTCCACTTT.

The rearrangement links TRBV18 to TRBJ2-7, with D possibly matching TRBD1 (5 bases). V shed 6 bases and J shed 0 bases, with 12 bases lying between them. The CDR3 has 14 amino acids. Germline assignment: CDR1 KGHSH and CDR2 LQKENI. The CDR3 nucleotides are TGTGCCAGCTCCGATAAGGGGTACTCCTACGAGCAGTACTTC. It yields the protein CASSDKGYSYEQYF.